This TCR beta chain derives from a study of T-cell memory formation after mild COVID-19. General study findings and limits: Most CD4+ clones that shrank were in CM and EM, while CD8+ ones turned up in EMRA.

The CDR3 length is 15 residues. The germline V gene has CDR1 LNHDA and CDR2 SQIVND (reference sequence). V dropped 3 bases and J dropped 8 bases, with 17 bases sitting between them. Barcoded TCR alpha and TCR beta cDNA libraries with UMIs came from 5'RACE using constant-segment primers. TCRdb independently ran MiXCR on the 5' RACE reads; one entry per CDR3 protein. The sample lists around 370,000 distinct CDR3 sequences; around a fifth were seen once. The sample holds a few counts of this clonotype. Its antigen is unidentified. J is TRBJ2-1 and V is TRBV19; TRBD2 is a possible D gene (7 bases). The sequence derives from an adult woman who had mild COVID-19 (a few samples of this study predate the infection). Cell type and time point are not known. What was sequenced was PBMCs or a T cell subset sorted from them (not recorded which). Here the CDR3 reads CASSIIGGGIYEQFF. In DNA, the CDR3 is TGTGCCAGTAGTATTATTGGGGGGGGCATCTATGAGCAGTTCTTC.